This TCR beta chain came from a study of blood T cell repertoires in COVID-19. Study-level information: Acute and convalescent COVID-19 specimens originated in the United States, Italy and Spain. Sample material is recorded as cDNA or gDNA derived from T cells, B-cell-depleted T cells, or PBMCs.

The CDR3 covers 16 residues. The germline CDR1 and CDR2 sequences are MGHRA and YSYEKL. J gave up 7 bases and V 1 base, and 11 bases lay outside the gene matches. This clone has only one observation. Source study methods: Reference gene primer amplification gave estimated nucleated cell counts. The table came from immunoSEQ multiplex PCR; TCRdb's copy has only in-frame clones and leaves some out. That table gives V, J and clone size, and the DNA gave D and trimming. This sample has tens of thousands of clones, with roughly 89% found just once. The material sequenced was peripheral blood. This chain links TRBV4-1 with TRBJ2-7; 9 bases agree with TRBD2. The clonotype was recovered from a woman in her fifties or sixties in a cohort sampled during active COVID-19. The CDR3 DNA reads as TGCGCCAGCAGCCAAGCGGGGCGGGGGGGCCTGTGGGAGCAGTACTTC. Encoded protein: CASSQAGRGGLWEQYF.